This T cell receptor (beta chain) emerged from a study of T-cell memory formation after mild COVID-19. Study as a whole: Each donor largely had its own TCR clusters.

Constant-segment primers were used for 5'RACE, and the resulting TCR alpha and TCR beta cDNA libraries carried sample barcodes and UMIs. TCRdb called the 5' RACE reads again in MiXCR, with one record for every CDR3 protein. The table lists 410,000 or so distinct CDR3 sequences, around a quarter of them singletons. Losses at the gene ends were 8 bases for V and 1 base for J; bases not matched to a gene: 7. CDR3 length equals 15 residues. Germline V gene sequence: CDR1 SNHLY, CDR2 FYNNEI. Regarding the study as a whole: Clones contracting day 15 to 85 were balanced CD4/CD8; later expanders leaned CD4+. Clonal second-wave expansions that peaked on day 37 had unconfirmed SARS-CoV-2 specificity.

This clonotype was observed a few times. The antigen is unknown. V gene TRBV2 combines with J gene TRBJ1-5; 8 bases align to TRBD1. The source is an adult woman who had mild COVID-19 (a few samples of this study predate the infection). Cell type and time point are not known. Material: PBMCs or a T cell subset sorted from them (not recorded which). CDR3 sequence reads: CASGRRTGSNQPQHF. The CDR3 nucleotides read TGTGCCAGCGGCCGAAGGACAGGGAGCAATCAGCCCCAGCATTTT.